These 23 T cell receptor beta chains were sequenced from one sample in a study of T cells in localized non-small cell lung cancer. TCRdb's copy holds only in-frame clones and misses some; the assay was immunoSEQ multiplex PCR. The sample lists tens of thousands of clones, about 89% seen once, with 13% in the top ten. Sequencing used peripheral blood, obtained before any cancer treatment. Receptors were obtained from a male donor aged 60 or over with stage I lung adenocarcinoma.

This rearrangement joins TRBV7-8 to TRBJ2-3; TRBD2 aligns across 8 bases. Germline V gives CDR1 SGHVS, CDR2 FQNEAQ. Trimming took 3 bases from V and 6 from J; bases not matched to a gene: 8. There are 15 residues in the CDR3. The CDR3 sequence is CASSFFGGGRDTQYF. Here the CDR3 DNA reads TGTGCCAGCAGCTTCTTCGGGGGGGGTCGGGATACGCAGTATTTT.

The sample holds one count of this clone. This chain joins TRBV10-3 and TRBJ2-3, with TRBD2 matching 9 bases. With V trimmed by 3 bases and J by 4 bases, 5 bases remained unmatched. Per germline, CDR1 ENHRY and CDR2 SYGVKD. The length of the CDR3 is 15 residues. The CDR3 spells CAISEQREVPDTQYF. The CDR3 DNA sequence: TGTGCCATCAGTGAACAGCGGGAGGTCCCAGATACGCAGTATTTT.

A few counts support this clone. Other DNA sequences in this specimen translate into the identical CDR3. The J gene is TRBJ2-3, the V gene TRBV25-1; D is unresolved. The CDR3 length is 15 residues. The germline gives CDR1 MGHDK, CDR2 SYGVNS. Trimming removed 1 base from V and 2 bases from J, with 10 bases in between. DNA for the CDR3: TGTGCCAGCAGTGAATTTGAGACTCACACAGATACGCAGTATTTT. Residues: CASSEFETHTDTQYF.

This clone has only one observation. This chain uses TRBV6-1 with TRBJ2-2; no definite D call. Trimming pared 5 bases from V and 5 bases from J, leaving 6 bases between. CDR3 length: 12 residues. CDR1 is MNHNS and CDR2 is SASEGT in the germline V gene. The CDR3 region has the DNA TGTGCCAGCAGTAGAAGGACCGGGGAGCTGTTTTTT. It is translated as CASSRRTGELFF.

The rearrangement joins TRBV11-2 to TRBJ2-3; D not certain. Germline CDR1 is SGHAT and CDR2 is FQNNGV. The V and J ends lost 5 bases and 5 bases respectively, with 8 bases between them. The CDR3 has 12 amino acids. CDR3 DNA: TGTGCCAGCAGCCCAGTCGTAGATACGCAGTATTTT. Encoded protein: CASSPVVDTQYF.

The J gene is TRBJ2-7, the V gene TRBV7-8; D is unresolved. Trimming took 4 bases from V and 4 from J, leaving 14 bases between them. Germline V gives CDR1 SGHVS, CDR2 FQNEAQ. This CDR3 region has 14 residues. The CDR3 DNA reads TGTGCCAGCAGCTCAGGCCCGAAATGGTACGAGCAGTACTTC. It specifies CASSSGPKWYEQYF.

V is TRBV30 and J is TRBJ2-5, with D possibly being TRBD2 (6 bases). The germline V gene encodes CDR1 GTSNPN and CDR2 SVGIG (reference sequence). The CDR3 covers 14 residues. Trimming shortened V by 2 bases and J by 1 base, and 11 bases separated the two germline ends. DNA of the CDR3: TGTGCCTGGAGTATTAGCGGCATCCAAGAGACCCAGTACTTC. This translates into CAWSISGIQETQYF.

The chain carries TRBV27 and TRBJ1-1, with a tentative D call TRBD1 (5 bases). CDR1 and CDR2 from the germline V gene are MNHEY and SMNVEV (reference sequence). This CDR3 region has 17 residues. The V end lost 4 bases, the J end lost 4 bases, and 22 bases lay between the germline ends. CDR3 sequence: CASSSTWGPKGFTEAFF. The CDR3 coding sequence is TGTGCCAGCAGTTCCACCTGGGGACCGAAGGGGTTCACTGAAGCTTTCTTT.

The chain recombines TRBV9 with TRBJ1-2; possible D gene TRBD1, 6 bases. From germline, CDR1 is SGDLS and CDR2 YYNGEE. This CDR3 comprises 15 residues. V shed 0 bases and J shed 8 bases, with 17 bases lying between them. The CDR3 coding sequence is TGTGCCAGCAGCGTAGAGGGGGAAGCGAAAGAGGGCTACACCTTC. Amino acid sequence: CASSVEGEAKEGYTF. The entire variable domain, with the rest obtained from reference TRBV9 and TRBJ1-2, is as follows: DSGVTQTPKHLITATGQRVTLRCSPRSGDLSVYWYQQSLDQGLQFLIQYYNGEERAKGNILERFSAQQFPDLHSELNLSSLELGDSALYFCASSVEGEAKEGYTFGSGTRLTVV.

This chain connects TRBV28 to TRBJ1-5, with 7 bases identical to TRBD1. The CDR3 has 15 residues. Per germline, CDR1 MDHEN and CDR2 SYDVKM. V was pared by 5 bases and J by 3 bases, with 7 bases of the junction left unmatched. Written as DNA, the CDR3 is TGTGCCAGCAGTGCCTTACAGGGGCCCAATCAGCCCCAGCATTTT. Translating it yields CASSALQGPNQPQHF.

The chain is built from TRBV30 and TRBJ2-7; possible D gene TRBD2, 6 bases. This CDR3 has 14 residues. Germline V gene data show CDR1 as GTSNPN and CDR2 as SVGIG (reference sequence). Between the trimmed V and J ends, which lost 2 bases and 1 base, there was a span of 12 bases. The CDR3 DNA reads as TGTGCCTGGAGTAGGCGGGAAACTTCCTACGAGCAGTACTTC. As protein: CAWSRRETSYEQYF.

The chain employs TRBV9 and TRBJ2-1, with a possible D match to TRBD2 (5 bases). The CDR3 covers 14 residues. CDR1 is SGDLS, CDR2 YYNGEE, per germline. Trimming cost V 4 bases and J 5 bases, with 13 bases left between them. The CDR3 reads CASSPTRGNNEQFF. In DNA, the CDR3 is TGTGCCAGCAGCCCAACCCGGGGAAACAATGAGCAGTTCTTC.

V and J are TRBV27 and TRBJ1-2; possibly TRBD1 for D (6 bases). V lost 4 bases, J lost 3 bases, and 12 bases lay in between. The CDR3 has 14 residues. CDR1 and CDR2 from the germline V gene are MNHEY and SMNVEV (reference sequence). The DNA for the CDR3 is TGTGCCAGCAGTTCTCAGGGGTTCGACTATGGCTACACCTTC. It specifies CASSSQGFDYGYTF.

V gene TRBV7-9 combines with J gene TRBJ1-3; no clear D gene. Germline CDR1 reads SEHNR; CDR2 reads FQNEAQ (reference sequence). V lost 3 bases and J lost 4, with 13 bases in between. This CDR3 is 15 amino acids long. CDR3 in amino acids: CASSFDSSGGNTIYF. In DNA, the CDR3 is TGTGCCAGCAGCTTTGACTCCTCGGGCGGAAACACCATATATTTT.

The chain employs TRBV29-1 and TRBJ1-2; possibly TRBD1 for D (5 bases). CDR3 size: 15 residues. V lost 0 bases and J 2 bases, leaving 13 bases between the germline ends. Germline CDR1 reads SQVTM; CDR2 reads ANQGSEA. CDR3 sequence: CSVEDWGDFNYGYTF. The CDR3 bases are TGCAGCGTTGAAGATTGGGGGGACTTCAACTATGGCTACACCTTC.

The rearrangement links TRBV5-1 to TRBJ2-4; D possibly corresponds to TRBD1 (5 bases). Trimming pared 3 bases from V and 9 bases from J, leaving 25 bases between. This CDR3 has 17 amino acids. Germline-derived CDR1 and CDR2 are SGHRS and YFSETQ. Written as DNA, the CDR3 is TGCGCCAGCAGCTCCGGAAGTAATGAAGGGGCATGGGCCATTCAGTACTTC. Encoded protein: CASSSGSNEGAWAIQYF.

This clone showed up just once. The chain recombines TRBV6-6 with TRBJ1-4; D not resolved. The V and J ends lost 0 bases and 8 bases respectively, with 13 bases between them. The germline V gene encodes CDR1 MNHNY and CDR2 SVGAGI (reference sequence). This CDR3 has 15 residues. CDR3 DNA: TGTGCCAGCAGTTACTCAGGAGGGTTTAGGGAAAAACTGTTTTTT. Translating it yields CASSYSGGFREKLFF.

The rearrangement links TRBV6-5 to TRBJ2-1, with 10 bases lining up with TRBD2. The CDR3 extends over 14 amino acids. Germline V gene data show CDR1 as MNHEY and CDR2 as SVGAGI. Trimming at V came to 6 bases and at J to 8 bases, leaving 7 bases not matched to a gene. DNA of the CDR3: TGTGCCAGCAGCATTAGCGGGGGGTTTGATGAGCAGTTCTTC. It yields the protein CASSISGGFDEQFF.

The J gene is TRBJ1-2, the V gene TRBV30; D ambiguous. Germline V gene sequence: CDR1 GTSNPN, CDR2 SVGIG (reference sequence). Trimming stripped 4 bases from V and 3 bases from J, with 12 bases between. This CDR3 region has 13 residues. The CDR3 DNA is TGTGCCTGGATTCGGGAGGTTTACTATGGCTACACCTTC. It yields the protein CAWIREVYYGYTF.

DNA of the CDR3: TGTGCCAGCAGCTTAGCACCGGGGTGGGATACGCAGTATTTT. This gives the protein CASSLAPGWDTQYF. The chain links TRBV7-2 to TRBJ2-3; a possible D gene is TRBD2 (5 bases). The CDR3 contains 14 residues. The V gene's germline CDR1 is SGHTA and CDR2 FQGNSA. Trimming took 0 bases from V and 6 from J, leaving 10 bases between them.

The J gene is TRBJ1-1, the V gene TRBV5-1; D ambiguous. The length of the CDR3 is 14 residues. Between the trimmed V and J ends, which lost 1 base and 4 bases, there was a span of 11 bases. CDR1 is SGHRS and CDR2 is YFSETQ in the germline V gene. CDR3 amino acids: CASSLRVRGTEAFF. CDR3 DNA: TGCGCCAGCAGCTTGCGGGTTAGAGGCACTGAAGCTTTCTTT.

The chain couples TRBV28 to TRBJ1-1; 8 bases are shared with TRBD1. CDR1 is MDHEN and CDR2 is SYDVKM in the germline V gene. The junction had 16 bases not matched to a gene; V was cut back by 5 bases and J by 5 bases. The CDR3 spans 17 residues. CDR3: CASSAPGQGILGTEAFF. The CDR3 nucleotides read TGTGCCAGCAGTGCCCCCGGACAGGGCATTTTAGGTACTGAAGCTTTCTTT.

V is TRBV19 and J is TRBJ2-5; possible D gene TRBD2, 5 bases. Per germline, CDR1 LNHDA and CDR2 SQIVND (reference sequence). V was clipped by 6 bases and J by 5 bases, with 13 bases between them. CDR3 length: 13 amino acids. The CDR3 spells CASSPGSSETQYF. The DNA of the CDR3 is TGTGCCAGTAGCCCGGGGAGCTCGGAGACCCAGTACTTC.